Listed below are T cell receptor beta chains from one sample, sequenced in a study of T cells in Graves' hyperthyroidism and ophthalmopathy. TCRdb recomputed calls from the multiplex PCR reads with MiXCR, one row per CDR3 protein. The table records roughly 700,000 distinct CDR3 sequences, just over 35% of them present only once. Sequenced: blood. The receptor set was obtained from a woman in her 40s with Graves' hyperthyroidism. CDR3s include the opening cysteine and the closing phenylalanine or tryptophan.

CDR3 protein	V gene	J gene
CASSQDLRISYGYTF	TRBV4-3	TRBJ1-2
CAGSFQGALDEAFF	TRBV7-9	TRBJ1-1
CASSLGRNSGANVLTF	TRBV10-3	TRBJ2-6
CASSQAPGRGNTIYF	TRBV9	TRBJ1-3
CASRQTGIEYTEAFF	TRBV5-6	TRBJ1-1
CASSQVHVGTEAFF	TRBV4-3	TRBJ1-1
CASSGSSIEQYF	TRBV9	TRBJ2-7
CASSMGTSTEAFF	TRBV10-2	TRBJ1-1
CASSFAVGTPRLYF	TRBV7-2	TRBJ1-2
CASSLERTGVVDTEAFF	TRBV7-9	TRBJ1-1